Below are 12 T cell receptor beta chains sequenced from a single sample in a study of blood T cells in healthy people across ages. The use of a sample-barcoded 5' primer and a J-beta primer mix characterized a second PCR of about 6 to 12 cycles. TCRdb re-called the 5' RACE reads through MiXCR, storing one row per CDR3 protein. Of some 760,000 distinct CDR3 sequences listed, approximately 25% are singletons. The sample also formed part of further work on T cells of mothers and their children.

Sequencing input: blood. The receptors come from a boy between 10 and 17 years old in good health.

The chain's CDR3 is CASSPGGRGDGYTF. The CDR3 nucleotides are TGTGCCAGCAGTCCCGGGGGCAGGGGGGATGGCTACACCTTC. The gene calls are TRBV12-3 or TRBV12-4 and TRBJ1-2; 7 bases fit TRBD1. The CDR3 is made up of 14 amino acids. V lost 5 bases, J lost 6 bases, and 9 bases stayed unmatched.

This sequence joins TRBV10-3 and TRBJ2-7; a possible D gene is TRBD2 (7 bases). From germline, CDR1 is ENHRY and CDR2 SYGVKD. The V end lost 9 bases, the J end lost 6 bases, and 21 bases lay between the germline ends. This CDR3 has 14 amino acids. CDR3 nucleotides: TGTGCCATTGGTGGGGGGGCTCTCCTCGCCGAGCAGTACTTC. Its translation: CAIGGGALLAEQYF.

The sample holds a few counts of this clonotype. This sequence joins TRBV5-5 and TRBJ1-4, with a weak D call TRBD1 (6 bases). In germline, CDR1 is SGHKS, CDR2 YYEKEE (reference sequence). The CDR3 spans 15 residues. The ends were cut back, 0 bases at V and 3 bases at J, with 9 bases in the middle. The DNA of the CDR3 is TGTGCCAGCAGCTTGGACGCAGGGGCTAATGAAAAACTGTTTTTT. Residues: CASSLDAGANEKLFF.

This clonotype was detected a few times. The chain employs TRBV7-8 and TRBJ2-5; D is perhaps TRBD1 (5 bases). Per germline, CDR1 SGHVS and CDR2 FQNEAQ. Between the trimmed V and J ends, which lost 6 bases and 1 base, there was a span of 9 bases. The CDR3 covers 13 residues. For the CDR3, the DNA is TGTGCCAGCAGGCGACAGCCCCAAGAGACCCAGTACTTC. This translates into CASRRQPQETQYF.

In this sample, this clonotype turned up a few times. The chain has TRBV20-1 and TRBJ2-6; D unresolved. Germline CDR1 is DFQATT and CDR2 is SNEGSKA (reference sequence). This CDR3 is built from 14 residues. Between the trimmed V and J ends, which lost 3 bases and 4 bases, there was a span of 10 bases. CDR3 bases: TGCAGTGCTAGTAGCATAGAGGGGGCCAACGTCCTGACTTTC. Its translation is CSASSIEGANVLTF.

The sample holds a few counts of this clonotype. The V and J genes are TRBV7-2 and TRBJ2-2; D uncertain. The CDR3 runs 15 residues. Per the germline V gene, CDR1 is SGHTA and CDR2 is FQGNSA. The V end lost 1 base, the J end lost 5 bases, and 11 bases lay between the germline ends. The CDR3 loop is CASSLVNHLTGELFF. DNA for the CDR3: TGTGCCAGCAGCTTAGTGAATCACCTGACCGGGGAGCTGTTTTTT.

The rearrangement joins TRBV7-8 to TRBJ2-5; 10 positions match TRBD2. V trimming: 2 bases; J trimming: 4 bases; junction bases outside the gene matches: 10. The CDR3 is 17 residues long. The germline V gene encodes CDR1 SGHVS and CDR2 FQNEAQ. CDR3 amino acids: CASSLIRSSGSRETQYF. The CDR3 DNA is TGTGCCAGCAGCTTAATTCGATCTAGCGGGAGTCGAGAGACCCAGTACTTC.

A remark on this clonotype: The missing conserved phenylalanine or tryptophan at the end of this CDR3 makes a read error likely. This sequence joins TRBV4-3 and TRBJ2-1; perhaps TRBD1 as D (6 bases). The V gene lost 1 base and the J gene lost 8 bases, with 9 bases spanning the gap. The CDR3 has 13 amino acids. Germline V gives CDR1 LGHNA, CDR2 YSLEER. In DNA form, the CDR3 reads TGCGCCAGCAGCCAAGGGGGGCAGGATGAGCAGTTCCTC. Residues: CASSQGGQDEQFL.

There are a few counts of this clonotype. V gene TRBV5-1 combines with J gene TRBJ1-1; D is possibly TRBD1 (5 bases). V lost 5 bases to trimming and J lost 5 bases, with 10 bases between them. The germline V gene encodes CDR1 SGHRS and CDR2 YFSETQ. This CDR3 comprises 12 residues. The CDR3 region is CASRGVGTEAFF. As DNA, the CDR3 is TGCGCCAGCAGAGGGGTAGGGACTGAAGCTTTCTTT.

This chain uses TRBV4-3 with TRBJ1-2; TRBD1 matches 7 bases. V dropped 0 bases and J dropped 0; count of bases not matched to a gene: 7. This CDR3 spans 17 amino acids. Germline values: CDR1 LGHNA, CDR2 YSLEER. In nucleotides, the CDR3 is TGCGCCAGCAGCCAAGATGGGACAGTCGGCGCTAACTATGGCTACACCTTC. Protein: CASSQDGTVGANYGYTF.

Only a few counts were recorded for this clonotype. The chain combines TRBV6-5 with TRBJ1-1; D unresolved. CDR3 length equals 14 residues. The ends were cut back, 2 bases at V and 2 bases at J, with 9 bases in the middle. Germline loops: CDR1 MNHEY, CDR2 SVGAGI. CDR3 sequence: CASSYLGRNTEAFF. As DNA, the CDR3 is TGTGCCAGCAGTTACCTAGGCAGAAACACTGAAGCTTTCTTT.

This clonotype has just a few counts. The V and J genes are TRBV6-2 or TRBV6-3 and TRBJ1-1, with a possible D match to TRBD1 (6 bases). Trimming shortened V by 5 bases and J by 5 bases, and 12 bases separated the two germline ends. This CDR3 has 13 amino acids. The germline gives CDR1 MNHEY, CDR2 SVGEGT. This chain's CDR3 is CASSRGRGTEAFF. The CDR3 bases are TGTGCCAGCAGTCGGGGGCGTGGGACTGAAGCTTTCTTT.